This TCR beta chain appears in the sequencing data of a study of response to subunit inactivated influenza vaccine. Study-wide points: Each seasonal influenza vaccination, the authors suggested, recruits few new T cells.

TCRdb itself ran the RT-PCR reads through MiXCR, one entry per CDR3 protein. The sample includes roughly 700,000 distinct CDR3 sequences, approximately 14% of them seen just once. The CDR3 is 13 residues long. CDR1 and CDR2 (germline): DFQATT, SNEGSKA (reference sequence). The V gene lost 2 bases and the J gene lost 8 bases, with 12 bases spanning the gap. A word on this clonotype: Its antigen remains unknown.

The source is a man aged 50 to 60 who received an inactivated influenza vaccine. The sample in question was PBMCs from blood, obtained less than 15 days before vaccination. The chain combines TRBV20-1 with TRBJ2-2; no clear D gene. CDR3 amino acids: CSARTTRPGELFF. For the CDR3, the DNA is TGCAGTGCTAGAACGACTCGGCCTGGGGAGCTGTTTTTT.